The clone carrying this TCR beta chain was observed a few times. Its antigen is unknown. The germline V gene encodes CDR1 SGHDT and CDR2 YYEEEE. Trimming cost V 3 bases and J 5 bases, with 6 bases left between them. The CDR3 has 11 residues. Here immunoSEQ multiplex PCR was the method, and the copy in TCRdb shows in-frame clones only, minus some. Seen here are 55,000 to 80,000 clones, roughly 81% observed once, and the top ten hold around 9.5%. The data were obtained in a study of OX40 agonist ivuxolimab in advanced cancers. Study conclusions and caveats: Low levels of normalized T-cell clonal expansion also appeared in some nonresponders.

The chain employs TRBV5-6 and TRBJ2-7, with D uncertain. The source is an adult with an advanced solid tumor such as melanoma, head and neck, liver or kidney cancer. The sample was CD4+ or CD8+ T cells sorted from blood, taken in a trial of the OX40 agonist ivuxolimab. The CDR3 coding sequence is TGTGCCAGCAGCTCCTGGGACGAGCAGTACTTC. Encoded protein: CASSSWDEQYF.